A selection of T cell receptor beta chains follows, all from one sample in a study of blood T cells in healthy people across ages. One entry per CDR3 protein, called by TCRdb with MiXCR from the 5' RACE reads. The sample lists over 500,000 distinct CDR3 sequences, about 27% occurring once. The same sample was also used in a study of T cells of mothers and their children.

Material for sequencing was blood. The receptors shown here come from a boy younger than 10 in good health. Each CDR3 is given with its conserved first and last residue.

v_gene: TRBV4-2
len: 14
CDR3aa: CASSQDSLNGELFF

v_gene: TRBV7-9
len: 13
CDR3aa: CASSSDRDGEQYF

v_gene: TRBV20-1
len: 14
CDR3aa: CSALTTARDTEAFF

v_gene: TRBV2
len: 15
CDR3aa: CASEGTPPPRNTIYF

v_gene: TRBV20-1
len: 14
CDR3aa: CSARPFLKQETQYF

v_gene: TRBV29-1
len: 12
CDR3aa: CSGLGQKGEQFF

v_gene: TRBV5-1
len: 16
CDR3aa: CASSFLAGPNTGELFF

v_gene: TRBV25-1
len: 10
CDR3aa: CASSGGMWYF

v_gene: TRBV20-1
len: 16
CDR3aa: CSARDRATMYQETQYF

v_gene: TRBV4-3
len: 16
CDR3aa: CASSQDLGGGNQPQHF

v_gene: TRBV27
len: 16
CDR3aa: CASRQPQGAVGETQYF

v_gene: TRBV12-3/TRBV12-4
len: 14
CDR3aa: CASSFQRGVNEQFF

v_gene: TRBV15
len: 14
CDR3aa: CATSRERRVGGYTF

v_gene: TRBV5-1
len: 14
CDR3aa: CASRPGGQNYGYTF

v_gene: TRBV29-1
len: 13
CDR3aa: CSASRDREDTQYF

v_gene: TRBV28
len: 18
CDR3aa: CASSGPDSEEGWSEKLFF

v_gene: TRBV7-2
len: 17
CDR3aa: CASSFQPAGGLTDTQYF

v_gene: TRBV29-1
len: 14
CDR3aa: CSVDDQGSYNEQFF

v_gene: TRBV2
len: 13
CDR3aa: CASSEARGHGYTF

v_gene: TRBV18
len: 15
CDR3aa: CASSPRPAWVETQYF

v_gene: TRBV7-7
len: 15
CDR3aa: CASSLLGVAEETQYF

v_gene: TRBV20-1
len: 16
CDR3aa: CSARGGATGVPYDYTF

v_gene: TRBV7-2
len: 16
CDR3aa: CASSSSLLRSYNEQFF

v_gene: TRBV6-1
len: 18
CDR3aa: CASSGLAGTGSSYNEQFF

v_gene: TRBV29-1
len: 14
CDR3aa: CSVGPTGDGYEQYF

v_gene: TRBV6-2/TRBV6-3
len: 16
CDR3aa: CASSYGGRFSGNTIYF

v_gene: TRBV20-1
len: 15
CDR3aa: CSARAVTLGDTEASF

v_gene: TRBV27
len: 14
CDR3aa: CASSTTGRRETQYF

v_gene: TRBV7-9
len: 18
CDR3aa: CASSQGLAGAPGANVLTF

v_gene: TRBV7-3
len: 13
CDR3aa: CASSRGPAETQYF

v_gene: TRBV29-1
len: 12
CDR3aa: CSVGAYQETQYF

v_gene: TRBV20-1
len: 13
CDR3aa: CSAKRAGVNEQFF

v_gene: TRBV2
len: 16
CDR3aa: CASSSGGGPGANVLTF

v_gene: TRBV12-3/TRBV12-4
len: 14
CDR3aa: CASSLRQYQETQYF

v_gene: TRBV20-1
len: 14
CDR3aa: CSASEAGMNTEAFF

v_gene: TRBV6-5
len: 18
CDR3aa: CASSSLGPRREGPHEQFF

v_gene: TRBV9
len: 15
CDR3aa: CASSVGTGGDQPQHF

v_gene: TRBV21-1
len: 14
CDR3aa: CASSYEGRDTEAFF

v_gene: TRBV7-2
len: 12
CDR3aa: CASSFRSQTQYF

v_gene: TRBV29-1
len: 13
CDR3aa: CSVARTGGHEQYF

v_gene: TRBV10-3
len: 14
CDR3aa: CAISADPMNTEAFF

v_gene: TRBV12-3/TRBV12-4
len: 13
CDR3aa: CASRAGMNTEAFF

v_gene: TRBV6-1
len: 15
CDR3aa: CASSEAGQGPYEQYF

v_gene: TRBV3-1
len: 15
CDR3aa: CASSQEVFGANVLTF

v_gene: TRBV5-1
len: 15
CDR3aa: CASSQGGTWNYEQYF